This entry describes one TCR beta chain. What it binds is unknown. Template material for amplifying TCR beta CDR3 regions consisted of RNA transcripts. With the HTBI primer set, the TCR CDR3 went through a first round of RT-PCR. TCRdb re-derived calls from the multiplex PCR reads in MiXCR, one entry per CDR3 protein. This table has around 350,000 distinct CDR3 sequences, more than 12% appearing once. Based on clinical symptoms, serum thyroxine and TRAb, thyroid ultrasound and orbital computed tomography, diagnoses were reached. The V end lost 7 bases, the J end lost 5 bases, and 12 bases lay between the germline ends. The germline CDR1 and CDR2 sequences are LNHDA and SQIVND (reference sequence). The CDR3 runs 13 residues. This specimen belongs to a study of T cells in Graves' hyperthyroidism and ophthalmopathy. Study-wide results and caveats: Through a model of 13 V-J features, ophthalmopathy was separated from stable hyperthyroidism.

The sample was blood. The chain recombines TRBV19 with TRBJ2-1, with D tentatively TRBD2 (7 bases). This sequence originates from a woman aged 30 to 39 with Graves' ophthalmopathy. CDR3 protein: CASTSGQNNEQFF. The CDR3 nucleotides are TGTGCCAGTACTAGCGGACAGAACAATGAGCAGTTCTTC.